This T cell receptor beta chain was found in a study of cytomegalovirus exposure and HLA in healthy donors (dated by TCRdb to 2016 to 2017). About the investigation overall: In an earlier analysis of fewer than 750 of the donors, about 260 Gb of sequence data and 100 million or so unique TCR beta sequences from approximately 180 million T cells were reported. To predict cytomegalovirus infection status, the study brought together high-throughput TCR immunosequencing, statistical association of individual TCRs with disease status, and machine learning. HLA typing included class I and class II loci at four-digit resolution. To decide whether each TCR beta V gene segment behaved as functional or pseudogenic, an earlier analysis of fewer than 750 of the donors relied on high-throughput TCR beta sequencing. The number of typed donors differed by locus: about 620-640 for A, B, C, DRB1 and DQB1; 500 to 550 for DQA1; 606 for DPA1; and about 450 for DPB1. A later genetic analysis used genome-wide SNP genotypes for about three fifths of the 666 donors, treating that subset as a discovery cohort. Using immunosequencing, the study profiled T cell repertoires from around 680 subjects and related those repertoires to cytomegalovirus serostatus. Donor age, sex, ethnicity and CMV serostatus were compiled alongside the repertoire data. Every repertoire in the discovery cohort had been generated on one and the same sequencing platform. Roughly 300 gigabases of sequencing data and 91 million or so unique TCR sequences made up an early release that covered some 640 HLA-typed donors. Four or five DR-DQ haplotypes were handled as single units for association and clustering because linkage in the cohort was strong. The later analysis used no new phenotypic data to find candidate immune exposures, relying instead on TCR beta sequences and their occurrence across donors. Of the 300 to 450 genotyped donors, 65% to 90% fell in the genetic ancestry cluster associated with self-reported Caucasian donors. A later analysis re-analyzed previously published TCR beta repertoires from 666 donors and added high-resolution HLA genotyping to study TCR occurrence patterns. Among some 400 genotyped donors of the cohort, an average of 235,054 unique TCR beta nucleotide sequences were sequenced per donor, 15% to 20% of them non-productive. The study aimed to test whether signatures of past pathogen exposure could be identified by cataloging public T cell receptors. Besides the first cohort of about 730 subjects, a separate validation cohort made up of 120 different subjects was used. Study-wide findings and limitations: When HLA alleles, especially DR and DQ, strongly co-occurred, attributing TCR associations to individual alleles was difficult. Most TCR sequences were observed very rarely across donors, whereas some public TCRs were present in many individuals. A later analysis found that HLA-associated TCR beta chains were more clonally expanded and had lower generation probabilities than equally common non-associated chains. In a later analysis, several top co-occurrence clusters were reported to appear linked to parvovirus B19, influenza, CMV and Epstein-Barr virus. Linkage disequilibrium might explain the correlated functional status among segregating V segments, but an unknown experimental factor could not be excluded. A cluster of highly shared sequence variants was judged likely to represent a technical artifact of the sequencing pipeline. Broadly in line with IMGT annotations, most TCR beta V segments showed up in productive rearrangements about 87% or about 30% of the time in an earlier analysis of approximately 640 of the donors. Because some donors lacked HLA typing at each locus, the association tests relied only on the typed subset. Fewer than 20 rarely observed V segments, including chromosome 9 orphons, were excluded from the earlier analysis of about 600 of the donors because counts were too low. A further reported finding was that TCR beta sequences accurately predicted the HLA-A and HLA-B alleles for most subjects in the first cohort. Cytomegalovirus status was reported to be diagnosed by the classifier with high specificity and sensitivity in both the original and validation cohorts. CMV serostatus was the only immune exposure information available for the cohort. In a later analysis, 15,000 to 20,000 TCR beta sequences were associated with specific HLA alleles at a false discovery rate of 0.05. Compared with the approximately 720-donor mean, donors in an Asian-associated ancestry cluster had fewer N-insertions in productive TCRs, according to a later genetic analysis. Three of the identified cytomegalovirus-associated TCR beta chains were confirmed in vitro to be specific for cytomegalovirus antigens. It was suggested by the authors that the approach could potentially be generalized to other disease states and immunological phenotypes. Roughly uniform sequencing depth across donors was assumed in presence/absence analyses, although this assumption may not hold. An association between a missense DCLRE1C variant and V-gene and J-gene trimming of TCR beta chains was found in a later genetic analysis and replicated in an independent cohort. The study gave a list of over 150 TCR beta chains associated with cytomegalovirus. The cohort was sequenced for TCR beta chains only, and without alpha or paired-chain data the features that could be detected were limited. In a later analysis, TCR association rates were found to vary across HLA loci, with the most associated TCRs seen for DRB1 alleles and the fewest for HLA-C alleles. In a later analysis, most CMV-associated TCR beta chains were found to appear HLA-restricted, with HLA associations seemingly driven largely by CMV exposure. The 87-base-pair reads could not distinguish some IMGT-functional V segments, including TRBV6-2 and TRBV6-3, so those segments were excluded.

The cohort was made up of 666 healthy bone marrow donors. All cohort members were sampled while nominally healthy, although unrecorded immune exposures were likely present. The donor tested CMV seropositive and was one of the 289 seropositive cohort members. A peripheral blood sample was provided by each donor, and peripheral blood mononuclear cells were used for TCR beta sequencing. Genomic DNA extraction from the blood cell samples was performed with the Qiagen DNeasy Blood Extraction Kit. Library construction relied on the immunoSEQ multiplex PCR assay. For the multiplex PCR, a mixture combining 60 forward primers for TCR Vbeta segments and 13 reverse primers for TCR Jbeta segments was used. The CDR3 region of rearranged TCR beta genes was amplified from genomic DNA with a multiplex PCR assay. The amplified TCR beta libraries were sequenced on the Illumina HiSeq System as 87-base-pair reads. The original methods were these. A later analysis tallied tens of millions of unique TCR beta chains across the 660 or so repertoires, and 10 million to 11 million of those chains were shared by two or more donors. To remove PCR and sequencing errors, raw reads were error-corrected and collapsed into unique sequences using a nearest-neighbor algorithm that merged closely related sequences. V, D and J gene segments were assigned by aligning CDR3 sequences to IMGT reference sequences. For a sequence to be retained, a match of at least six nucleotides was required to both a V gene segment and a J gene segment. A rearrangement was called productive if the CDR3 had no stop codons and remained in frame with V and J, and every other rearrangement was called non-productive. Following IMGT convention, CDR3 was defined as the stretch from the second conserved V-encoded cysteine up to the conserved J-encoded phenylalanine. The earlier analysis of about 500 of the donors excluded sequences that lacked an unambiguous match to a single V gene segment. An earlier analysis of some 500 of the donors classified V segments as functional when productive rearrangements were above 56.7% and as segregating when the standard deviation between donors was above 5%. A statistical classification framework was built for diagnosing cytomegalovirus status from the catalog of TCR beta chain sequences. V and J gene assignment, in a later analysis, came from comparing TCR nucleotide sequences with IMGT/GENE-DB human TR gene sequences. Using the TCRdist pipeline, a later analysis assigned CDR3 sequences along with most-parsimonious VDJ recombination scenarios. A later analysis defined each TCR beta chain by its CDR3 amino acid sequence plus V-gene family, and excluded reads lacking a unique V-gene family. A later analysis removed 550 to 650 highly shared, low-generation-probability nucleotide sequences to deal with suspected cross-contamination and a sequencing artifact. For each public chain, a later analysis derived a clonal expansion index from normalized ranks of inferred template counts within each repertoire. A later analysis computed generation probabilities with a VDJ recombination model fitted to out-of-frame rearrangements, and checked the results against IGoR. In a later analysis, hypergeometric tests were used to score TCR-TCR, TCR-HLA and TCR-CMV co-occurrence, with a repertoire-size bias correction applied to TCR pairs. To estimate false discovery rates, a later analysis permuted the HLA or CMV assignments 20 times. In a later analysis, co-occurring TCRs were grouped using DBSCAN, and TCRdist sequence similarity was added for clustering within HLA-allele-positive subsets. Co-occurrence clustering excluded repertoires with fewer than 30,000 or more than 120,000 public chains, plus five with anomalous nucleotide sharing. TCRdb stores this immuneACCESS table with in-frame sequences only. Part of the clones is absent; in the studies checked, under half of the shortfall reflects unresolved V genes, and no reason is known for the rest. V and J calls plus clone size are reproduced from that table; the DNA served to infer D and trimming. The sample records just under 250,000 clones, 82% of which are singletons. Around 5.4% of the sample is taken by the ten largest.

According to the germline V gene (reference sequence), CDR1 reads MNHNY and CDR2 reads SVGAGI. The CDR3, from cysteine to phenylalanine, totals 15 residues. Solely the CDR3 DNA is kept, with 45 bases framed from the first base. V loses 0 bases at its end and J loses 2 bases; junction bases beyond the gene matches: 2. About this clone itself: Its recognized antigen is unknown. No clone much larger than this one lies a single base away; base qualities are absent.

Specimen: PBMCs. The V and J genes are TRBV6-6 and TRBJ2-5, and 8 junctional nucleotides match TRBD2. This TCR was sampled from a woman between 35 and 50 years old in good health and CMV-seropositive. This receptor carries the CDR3 CASSYSGLGQETQYF. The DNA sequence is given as TGTGCCAGCAGTTACTCGGGACTAGGTCAAGAGACCCAGTACTTC.